This note documents a single T cell receptor beta chain sequence. These data come from a study of blood T cell repertoires in COVID-19. Study at large: COVID-19 samples collected from the United States, Italy and Spain covered acute and convalescent phases. Nucleic acid was either cDNA or gDNA, and it came from T cells, B-cell-depleted T cells, or PBMCs.

V shed 0 bases, J shed 5 bases, and the junction held 6 bases outside the gene matches. CDR1 is SGHRS, CDR2 YFSETQ, per germline. This CDR3 has 15 residues. Under the authors' procedure: Estimation of nucleated cell counts was performed using reference gene primer amplification. Using immunoSEQ multiplex PCR, the repertoire was profiled, and TCRdb retains in-frame clones only, with some absent. The V and J calls and the clone size are those of that table, but D and trimming were determined from the DNA. This table has about 120,000 clones, 75% to 90% appearing once. This sequence was found in a man aged 70 or older with active or convalescent COVID-19. J is TRBJ2-5 and V is TRBV5-1; TRBD2 aligns across 8 bases. The material sequenced was peripheral blood. The CDR3 is CASSLDGRAEETQYF. CDR3 nucleotide sequence: TGCGCCAGCAGCTTGGACGGGAGGGCCGAGGAGACCCAGTACTTC.